This is a list of T cell receptor beta chains from one sample in a study of T cells in localized non-small cell lung cancer. Generated by immunoSEQ multiplex PCR, the TCRdb table keeps only in-frame clones and is missing some. Of fewer than 40,000 clones in the sample, about 89% were seen once. Material: peripheral blood, obtained before any cancer treatment. These receptors were obtained from a female donor over 55 with stage I lung adenocarcinoma. CDR3s include the opening cysteine and the closing phenylalanine or tryptophan. The D gene is left open where the match is weak. For some rows the clone size is stated as once, few or many, or as a class when expanded; others skip it.

clone_size | d_call | j_call | v_call | cdr3_aa | cdr3_nt
few | NA | TRBJ2-7 | TRBV30 | CAWNQGGYEQYF | TGTGCCTGGAACCAGGGGGGCTACGAGCAGTACTTC
NA | NA | TRBJ1-1 | TRBV6-4 | CASTSGHSGNTEAFF | TGTGCCAGCACCTCCGGACATTCGGGGAACACTGAAGCTTTCTTT
NA | NA | TRBJ1-6 | TRBV28 | CASRERNSPLHF | TGTGCCAGCAGGGAACGAAATTCACCCCTCCACTTT
NA | NA | TRBJ1-4 | TRBV18 | CASSPPNRSNEKLFF | TGTGCCAGCTCACCACCGAATAGAAGCAATGAAAAACTGTTTTTT
NA | NA | TRBJ2-1 | TRBV11-2 | CASRGGSSYNEQFF | TGTGCCAGCCGTGGGGGGAGCTCCTACAATGAGCAGTTCTTC
NA | NA | TRBJ2-1 | TRBV14 | CASSRYNEQFF | TGTGCCAGCAGCCGCTACAATGAGCAGTTCTTC
once | NA | TRBJ2-3 | TRBV5-4 | CASSLDRDTQYF | TGTGCCAGCAGCTTGGACAGAGATACGCAGTATTTT
few | NA | TRBJ1-1 | TRBV19 | CASSPRGALNTEAFF | TGTGCCAGTAGTCCGCGAGGCGCCCTAAACACTGAAGCTTTCTTT
few | NA | TRBJ1-5 | TRBV6-6 | CASSYGRDSNQPQHF | TGTGCCAGCAGTTACGGCAGGGATAGCAATCAGCCCCAGCATTTT
NA | NA | TRBJ2-4 | TRBV7-5 | CARSSPPDRRLNIQYF | TGTGCCAGAAGCTCTCCCCCGGACAGGAGGTTAAACATTCAGTACTTC
NA | NA | TRBJ2-7 | TRBV28 | CASTGPGRHSYEQYF | TGTGCCAGCACAGGTCCGGGACGGCACTCCTACGAGCAGTACTTC
once | NA | TRBJ2-3 | TRBV5-1 | CASSLLGSGTDTQYF | TGCGCCAGCAGCTTGTTGGGGAGTGGGACAGATACGCAGTATTTT
once | NA | TRBJ1-1 | TRBV5-1 | CASSLAITTGNTEAFF | TGCGCCAGCAGCTTGGCCATTACAACTGGGAACACTGAAGCTTTCTTT
once | TRBD1 | TRBJ2-6 | TRBV18 | CASSPPTGGMNGANVLTF | TGTGCCAGCTCACCACCGACAGGGGGTATGAATGGGGCCAACGTCCTGACTTTC
NA | TRBD2 | TRBJ2-7 | TRBV6-5 | CASSYGREGYEQYF | TGTGCCAGCAGTTACGGGCGGGAGGGCTACGAGCAGTACTTC
NA | TRBD1 | TRBJ1-3 | TRBV7-2 | CASSPDRGGHRNTIYF | TGTGCCAGCAGTCCGGACAGGGGAGGTCATCGAAACACCATATATTTT
NA | NA | TRBJ2-7 | TRBV4-1 | CASSQDIRGDLYEQYF | TGCGCCAGCAGCCAAGATATTAGGGGGGATCTTTACGAGCAGTACTTC
NA | TRBD1 | TRBJ1-2 | TRBV10-3 | CAISESYDRGGYTF | TGTGCCATCAGTGAGTCCTACGACAGGGGGGGCTACACCTTC
NA | NA | TRBJ2-1 | TRBV11-3 | CVSSLGVGTLDNEQFF | TGTGTCAGCAGCTTAGGGGTGGGTACGTTGGATAATGAGCAGTTCTTC
NA | TRBD1 | TRBJ2-2 | TRBV7-2 | CASSLVPVGQGNTGELFF | TGTGCCAGCAGCTTAGTCCCCGTGGGACAGGGGAACACCGGGGAGCTGTTTTTT
NA | TRBD1 | TRBJ2-3 | TRBV19 | CASSPQGAGDTQYF | TGTGCCAGTAGCCCACAGGGGGCTGGAGATACGCAGTATTTT
NA | TRBD1 | TRBJ1-3 | TRBV28 | CASVSGARGPGNTIYF | TGTGCCAGCGTATCGGGGGCGAGGGGGCCTGGAAACACCATATATTTT
NA | NA | TRBJ2-7 | TRBV7-9 | CASSADWAGLSYEQYF | TGTGCCAGCAGCGCCGACTGGGCGGGCCTCTCCTACGAGCAGTACTTC
NA | NA | TRBJ2-7 | TRBV7-8 | CASSLRAGTPYEQYF | TGTGCCAGCAGCTTACGGGCAGGGACCCCCTACGAGCAGTACTTC
NA | NA | TRBJ2-1 | TRBV11-2 | CASSLDLSNEQFF | TGTGCCAGCAGCTTAGATCTAAGCAATGAGCAGTTCTTC
NA | TRBD2 | TRBJ2-4 | TRBV19 | CASSILGPGLAGGKNIQYF | TGTGCCAGTAGTATATTGGGACCCGGACTAGCGGGGGGAAAAAACATTCAGTACTTC
NA | NA | TRBJ2-6 | TRBV6-1 | CASSEGSGANVLTF | TGTGCCAGCAGTGAGGGCTCTGGGGCCAACGTCCTGACTTTC
once | NA | TRBJ1-4 | TRBV19 | CATKGETNEKLFF | TGTGCCACCAAGGGGGAGACTAATGAAAAACTGTTTTTT
NA | TRBD1 | TRBJ2-5 | TRBV5-1 | CASSPLDRVRETQYF | TGCGCCAGCAGCCCACTTGACAGGGTACGGGAGACCCAGTACTTC
NA | NA | TRBJ1-1 | TRBV5-4 | CASSLQADTEAFF | TGTGCCAGCAGCTTGCAGGCCGACACTGAAGCTTTCTTT
NA | NA | TRBJ1-3 | TRBV6-6 | CASTPQGLGSGNTIYF | TGTGCCAGCACCCCGCAGGGACTGGGTTCTGGAAACACCATATATTTT
NA | NA | TRBJ2-7 | TRBV7-2 | CASSPVRGARYEQYF | TGTGCCAGCAGCCCTGTCAGGGGGGCGCGGTACGAGCAGTACTTC
NA | TRBD1 | TRBJ2-1 | TRBV18 | CASSPRTGTGIYEQFF | TGTGCCAGCTCACCACGGACCGGGACAGGGATCTATGAGCAGTTCTTC
once | TRBD1 | TRBJ1-5 | TRBV7-9 | CASSLGTGGGQPQHF | TGTGCCAGCAGCTTAGGGACAGGGGGCGGTCAGCCCCAGCATTTT
NA | NA | TRBJ2-7 | TRBV7-2 | CASSSDYRAYEQYF | TGTGCCAGCAGCTCCGATTACAGGGCTTACGAGCAGTACTTC
NA | NA | TRBJ1-1 | TRBV25-1 | CASSDPSRGAGTEAFF | TGTGCCAGCAGTGATCCGTCGCGGGGGGCGGGTACTGAAGCTTTCTTT
NA | NA | TRBJ2-7 | TRBV7-3 | CASSLNTFGEQYF | TGTGCCAGCAGCTTAAACACCTTCGGTGAGCAGTACTTC
few | NA | TRBJ2-3 | TRBV5-1 | CASTTGIYTDTQYF | TGCGCCAGCACCACGGGGATTTACACAGATACGCAGTATTTT
NA | NA | TRBJ1-1 | TRBV19 | CASRVGGANTEAFF | TGTGCCAGTAGGGTGGGGGGGGCGAACACTGAAGCTTTCTTT
NA | NA | TRBJ2-7 | TRBV5-1 | CASSLATGIYDEQYF | TGCGCCAGCAGCTTGGCCACGGGGATTTACGACGAGCAGTACTTC
NA | NA | TRBJ2-7 | TRBV6-6 | CASTIRGTVSYEQYF | TGTGCCAGCACCATAAGGGGGACGGTATCCTACGAGCAGTACTTC
NA | NA | TRBJ1-2 | TRBV29-1 | CSGPGAGYGYTF | TGCAGCGGCCCGGGAGCAGGGTATGGCTACACCTTC
once | NA | TRBJ1-5 | TRBV19 | CATGQRSGQPQHF | TGTGCCACCGGACAGAGGAGCGGGCAGCCCCAGCATTTT
NA | NA | TRBJ1-4 | TRBV21-1 | CASSPKRQGRRVYEKLFF | TGTGCCAGCAGCCCTAAAAGACAGGGGAGGAGGGTTTATGAAAAACTGTTTTTT
NA | TRBD2 | TRBJ2-3 | TRBV18 | CASSPLGREAQDTQYF | TGTGCCAGCTCACCACTCGGGCGGGAGGCCCAAGATACGCAGTATTTT
NA | TRBD1 | TRBJ1-5 | TRBV30 | CAWSGTGAQPQHF | TGTGCCTGGAGTGGGACAGGGGCACAGCCCCAGCATTTT
NA | NA | TRBJ2-7 | TRBV9 | CASSVGLGELAEQYF | TGTGCCAGCAGCGTAGGATTGGGGGAGCTGGCCGAGCAGTACTTC